These T cell receptor beta chains were read from a single sample in a study of T cells in tuberculosis. The protocol was immunoSEQ multiplex PCR, while the TCRdb copy is restricted to in-frame clones and leaves out a portion. The data show tens of thousands of clones, around 93% seen once. The sample in question was PBMCs, obtained at tuberculosis diagnosis. The source is an adult with tuberculosis. The CDR3 runs from the conserved cysteine through the conserved F or W. D genes are given only for firm matches. Size is stated for part of the rows, as once, few or many counts, or as a class when the clone is expanded.

clone_size	d_call	v_call	j_call	cdr3_nt	cdr3_aa
NA	NA	TRBV4-3	TRBJ2-1	TGCGCCAGCAGCCAAGATCCCCCCACAGGTTACAATGAGCAGTTCTTC	CASSQDPPTGYNEQFF
NA	NA	TRBV5-4	TRBJ2-1	TGTGCCAGCAGCTTGGGCCAGGGGAATGAGCAGTTCTTC	CASSLGQGNEQFF
NA	TRBD1	TRBV6-5	TRBJ1-5	TGTGCCAGCAGTTCGGACAGGGCTGGTCAGCCCCAGCATTTT	CASSSDRAGQPQHF
NA	NA	TRBV7-8	TRBJ1-1	TGTGCCAGCAGCCCCAAAGGACTACCCACTGAAGCTTTCTTT	CASSPKGLPTEAFF
NA	NA	TRBV6-1	TRBJ2-3	TGTGCCAGCAGTGAACTCACAGGGCGAACCACAGATACGCAGTATTTT	CASSELTGRTTDTQYF
NA	NA	TRBV5-5	TRBJ2-2	TGTGCCAGCAGCTCAGGGGACGCGGTCACCGGGGAGCTGTTTTTT	CASSSGDAVTGELFF
NA	NA	TRBV5-1	TRBJ1-5	TGCGCCAGCAGCAGTGGGCCCAGCAATCAGCCCCAGCATTTT	CASSSGPSNQPQHF
few	NA	TRBV12-5	TRBJ2-1	TGTGCTAGTGGTTTGCGTCAGGGGACGAAGCTCTATGAGCAGTTCTTC	CASGLRQGTKLYEQFF
NA	NA	TRBV30	TRBJ2-5	TGTGCCTGGAGCCAGGGACTCCAAGAGACCCAGTACTTC	CAWSQGLQETQYF
NA	TRBD1	TRBV5-1	TRBJ1-2	TGCGCCAGCCAAGCGGCAGGGGGAGTAATCTATGGCTACACCTTC	CASQAAGGVIYGYTF
few	TRBD1	TRBV9	TRBJ2-5	TGTGCCAGCAGCGTAGAAGGGGGCTGGGAGACCCAGTACTTC	CASSVEGGWETQYF
NA	NA	TRBV19	TRBJ2-2	TGTGCCAGTACCCATCGCGTTACCGGGACTTATAGGGAGCTGTTTTTT	CASTHRVTGTYRELFF
NA	TRBD2	TRBV9	TRBJ2-1	TGTGCCAGCAGCGTAGATAGCGGGGCAATTGTTGAGCAGTTCTTC	CASSVDSGAIVEQFF
NA	TRBD1	TRBV4-3	TRBJ1-2	TGCGCCAGCAGCCAAGATTTGAGCCCCCAACCAGGGGGTCATGGCTACACCTTC	CASSQDLSPQPGGHGYTF
NA	NA	TRBV6-5	TRBJ1-1	TGTGCCAGCAGTTACCAGGGGAACACTGAAGCTTTCTTT	CASSYQGNTEAFF
NA	NA	TRBV30	TRBJ1-6	TGTGCCTGGGGTCCCGGGTTCGATAATTCACCCCTCCACTTT	CAWGPGFDNSPLHF
NA	NA	TRBV7-3	TRBJ2-3	TGTGCCAGCAGCTTAACCCCTAGCGCGGATACGCAGTATTTT	CASSLTPSADTQYF
NA	TRBD1	TRBV5-1	TRBJ1-5	TGCGCCAGCAGCTTGGGGGGACAGGGGACGAATCAGCCCCAGCATTTT	CASSLGGQGTNQPQHF
NA	TRBD1	TRBV28	TRBJ1-2	TGTGCCAGCAGTTTAGGCGGGACAGGGATGGCCTATGGCTACACCTTC	CASSLGGTGMAYGYTF